The 4 T cell receptor beta chains below all came from one sample that was sequenced in a study of human T cells and chemical hapten exposure. Documented time point: patch test 2, 6 weeks after DPC sensitization. Documented treatment: therapeutic diphenylcyclopropenone sensitization with weekly scalp DPC. MiXCR, applied by TCRdb to the RACE reads, yields one record per CDR3 protein. Among fewer than 85,000 distinct CDR3 sequences listed, approximately 10% were seen once. Sequenced here: whole blood, sampled in connection with sensitization to the hapten diphenylcyclopropenone (DPC). Receptors were obtained from a man younger than 30 with alopecia areata. Some clones in this sample may be carry-over from other donors' samples.

This clonotype was counted many times. A junction end diverges from the germline sequence, so it may reflect a read error. The rearrangement joins TRBV5-6 to TRBJ2-6; no definite D call. Germline V gives CDR1 SGHDT, CDR2 YYEEEE. The CDR3 spans 17 residues. This CDR3 reads CASRLVVRTSGANVLTF. The CDR3 nucleotides read TGTGCCAGCAGATTGGTGGTCAGGACCTCTGGGGCCAACGTCCTGACTTTC. The whole variable domain, remainder taken from reference TRBV5-6 and TRBJ2-6, is DAGVTQSPTHLIKTRGQQVTLRCSPKSGHDTVSWYQQALGQGPQFIFQYYEEEERQRGNFPDRFSGHQFPNYSSELNVNALLLGDSALYLCASRLVVRTSGANVLTFGAGSRLTVL.

This clonotype was observed at least ten times. This chain joins TRBV7-9 and TRBJ2-5; D not resolved. Trimming removed 2 bases from V and 5 bases from J, with 12 bases in between. Germline CDR1 is SEHNR and CDR2 is FQNEAQ (reference sequence). This CDR3 is 14 amino acids long. The CDR3 DNA reads as TGTGCCAGCAGCTTATCCAGGTCCTGGGAGACCCAGTACTTC. Its translation is CASSLSRSWETQYF.

The V call is TRBV2, the J call TRBJ1-2, with D perhaps matching TRBD1 (5 bases). Trimming took off 1 base at V and 2 bases at J, with 14 bases between the two ends. Germline-derived CDR1 and CDR2 are SNHLY and FYNNEI. This CDR3 region has 16 residues. In DNA form, the CDR3 reads TGTGCCAGCAGTGAAGGGTTGTTGGCAGGGAACTATGGCTACACCTTC. It encodes CASSEGLLAGNYGYTF.

This clonotype appeared a few times. This chain links TRBV6-5 with TRBJ2-2, with TRBD1 as a possible D gene (6 bases). Germline V gives CDR1 MNHEY, CDR2 SVGAGI. Deletions cut 6 bases from V and 0 bases from J, with 14 bases between. The CDR3 sequence is 16 residues long. CDR3 region: CASSHEGDSNTGELFF. The CDR3 nucleotides read TGTGCCAGCAGCCACGAGGGGGATTCGAACACCGGGGAGCTGTTTTTT.